This T cell receptor (beta chain) was recorded in a study of cytotoxic CD8 clonotypes in ibrutinib-treated CLL. As for the study in general: After a median around 12 months on treatment (6 to 36), response samples were drawn.

V lost 6 bases to trimming and J lost 1 base, with 6 bases between them. The CDR3 totals 12 residues. Per germline, CDR1 SEHNR and CDR2 FQNEAQ (reference sequence). The method was immunoSEQ multiplex PCR; TCRdb's version includes in-frame clones alone and lacks a portion of them. This sample has 95,000 to 100,000 clones, with more than 75% found just once. Whole-study results and caveats: Starting clonality was above that of age-matched healthy donors and tracked circulating CD8+ T-cell counts. Clonality showed a rise at ibrutinib response that reversed toward baseline at progression.

About this clone: The antigen is undetermined. The sample contains more than one DNA sequence encoding this CDR3.

This chain uses TRBV7-9 with TRBJ1-1; weak D call: TRBD1 (5 bases). This clonotype was sampled from a human donor with chronic lymphocytic leukemia. Sequenced material: PBMCs, taken after 12 months of ibrutinib treatment. For the CDR3, the DNA is TGTGCCAGCAGTCAGGGGAACACTGAAGCTTTCTTT. It codes for CASSQGNTEAFF.